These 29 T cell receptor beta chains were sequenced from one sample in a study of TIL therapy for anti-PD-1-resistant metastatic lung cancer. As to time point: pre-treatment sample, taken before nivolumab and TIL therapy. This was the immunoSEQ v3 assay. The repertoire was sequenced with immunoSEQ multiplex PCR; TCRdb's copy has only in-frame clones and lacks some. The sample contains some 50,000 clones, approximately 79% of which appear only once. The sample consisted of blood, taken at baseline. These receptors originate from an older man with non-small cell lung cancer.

DNA of the CDR3: TGCAGTGTCGGATACGAAAAACTGTTTTTT. It specifies CSVGYEKLFF. The J gene is TRBJ1-4, the V gene TRBV20-1; D is unresolved. The CDR3 consists of 10 residues. V dropped 7 bases and J dropped 8 bases, with 8 bases sitting between them. Germline V CDR1 and CDR2: DFQATT, SNEGSKA (reference sequence).

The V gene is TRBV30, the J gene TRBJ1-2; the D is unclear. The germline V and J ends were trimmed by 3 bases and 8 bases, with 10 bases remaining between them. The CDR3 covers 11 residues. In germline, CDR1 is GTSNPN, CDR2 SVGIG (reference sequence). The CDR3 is CAWRREGGYTF. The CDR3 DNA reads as TGTGCCTGGAGGAGGGAAGGGGGCTACACCTTC.

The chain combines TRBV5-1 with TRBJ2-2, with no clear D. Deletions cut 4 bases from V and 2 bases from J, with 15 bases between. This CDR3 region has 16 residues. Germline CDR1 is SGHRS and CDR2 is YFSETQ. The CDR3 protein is CASSQSGSTNTGELFF. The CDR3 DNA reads TGCGCCAGCAGCCAATCCGGGTCGACAAACACCGGGGAGCTGTTTTTT.

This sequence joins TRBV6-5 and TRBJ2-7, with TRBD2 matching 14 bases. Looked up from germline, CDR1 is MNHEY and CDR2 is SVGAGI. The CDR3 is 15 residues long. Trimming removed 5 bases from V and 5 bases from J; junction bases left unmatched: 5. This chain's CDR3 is CASSGRLAGGDEQYF. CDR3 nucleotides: TGTGCCAGCAGTGGACGACTAGCGGGAGGGGACGAGCAGTACTTC.

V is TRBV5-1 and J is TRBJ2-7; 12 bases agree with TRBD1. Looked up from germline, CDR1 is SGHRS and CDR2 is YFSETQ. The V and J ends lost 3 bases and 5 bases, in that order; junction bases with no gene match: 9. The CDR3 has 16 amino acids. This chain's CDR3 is CASSSSTGTGGHEQYF. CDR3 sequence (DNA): TGCGCCAGCAGCTCGAGTACCGGGACAGGGGGCCACGAGCAGTACTTC.

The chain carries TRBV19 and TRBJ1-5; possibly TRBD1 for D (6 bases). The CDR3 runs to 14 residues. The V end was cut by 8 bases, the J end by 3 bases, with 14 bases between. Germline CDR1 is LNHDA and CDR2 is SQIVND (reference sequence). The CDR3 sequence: CASGRGLYNQPQHF. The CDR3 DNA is TGTGCCAGTGGCCGGGGGCTCTACAATCAGCCCCAGCATTTT.

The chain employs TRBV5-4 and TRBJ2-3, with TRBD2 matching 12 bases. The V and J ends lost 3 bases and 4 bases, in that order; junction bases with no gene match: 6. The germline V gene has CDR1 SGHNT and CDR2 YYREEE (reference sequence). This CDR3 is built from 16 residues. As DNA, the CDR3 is TGTGCCAGCAGCTCGAGACTAGCGGGAGTGGCAGATACGCAGTATTTT. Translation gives CASSSRLAGVADTQYF. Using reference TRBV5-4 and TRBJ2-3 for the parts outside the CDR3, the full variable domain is ETGVTQSPTHLIKTRGQQVTLRCSSQSGHNTVSWYQQALGQGPQFIFQYYREEENGRGNFPPRFSGLQFPNYSSELNVNALELDDSALYLCASSSRLAGVADTQYFGPGTRLTVL.

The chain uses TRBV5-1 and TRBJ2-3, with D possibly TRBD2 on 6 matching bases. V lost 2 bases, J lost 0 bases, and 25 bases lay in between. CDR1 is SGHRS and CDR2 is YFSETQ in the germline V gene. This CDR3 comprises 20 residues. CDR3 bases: TGCGCCAGCAGCTTTCTACCCCGAATGTCTACTAGCCCAAGCACAGATACGCAGTATTTT. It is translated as CASSFLPRMSTSPSTDTQYF.

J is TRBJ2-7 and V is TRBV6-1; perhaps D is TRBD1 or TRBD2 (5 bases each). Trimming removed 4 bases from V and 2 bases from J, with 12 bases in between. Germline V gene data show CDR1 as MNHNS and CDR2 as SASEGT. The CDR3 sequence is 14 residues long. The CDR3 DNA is TGTGCCAGCAGTGGAGGGGCTCAGACCTACGAGCAGTACTTC. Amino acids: CASSGGAQTYEQYF.

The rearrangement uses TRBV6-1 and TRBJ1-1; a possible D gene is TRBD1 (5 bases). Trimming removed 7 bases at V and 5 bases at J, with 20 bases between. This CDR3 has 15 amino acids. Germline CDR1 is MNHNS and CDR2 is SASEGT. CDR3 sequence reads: CASKKEGLEKTEAFF. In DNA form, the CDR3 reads TGTGCCAGCAAAAAGGAGGGACTCGAGAAAACTGAAGCTTTCTTT.

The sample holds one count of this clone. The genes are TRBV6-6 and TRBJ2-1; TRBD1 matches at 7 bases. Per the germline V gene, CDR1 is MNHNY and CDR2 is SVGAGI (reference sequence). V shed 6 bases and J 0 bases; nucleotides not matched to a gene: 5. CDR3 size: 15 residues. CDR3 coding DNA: TGTGCCAGCAGAAGGGACAGCCTCTCCTACAATGAGCAGTTCTTC. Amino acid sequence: CASRRDSLSYNEQFF.

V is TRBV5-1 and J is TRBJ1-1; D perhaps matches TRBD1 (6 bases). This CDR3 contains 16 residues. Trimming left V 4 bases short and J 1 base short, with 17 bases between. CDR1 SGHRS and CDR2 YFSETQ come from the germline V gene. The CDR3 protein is CASSPGGKTSNTEAFF. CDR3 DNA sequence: TGCGCCAGCAGCCCGGGGGGCAAGACTTCGAACACTGAAGCTTTCTTT.

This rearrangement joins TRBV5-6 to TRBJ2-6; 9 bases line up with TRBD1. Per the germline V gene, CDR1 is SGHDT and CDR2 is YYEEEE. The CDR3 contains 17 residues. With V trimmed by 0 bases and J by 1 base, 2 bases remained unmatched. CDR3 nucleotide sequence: TGTGCCAGCAGCTTGGGACAGGGGGTGTCTGGGGCCAACGTCCTGACTTTC. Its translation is CASSLGQGVSGANVLTF.

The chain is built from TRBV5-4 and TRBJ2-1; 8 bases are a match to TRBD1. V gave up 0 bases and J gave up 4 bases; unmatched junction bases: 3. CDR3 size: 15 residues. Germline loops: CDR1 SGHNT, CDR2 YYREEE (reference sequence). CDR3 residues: CASSLGQGSYNEQFF. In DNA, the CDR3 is TGTGCCAGCAGCTTGGGACAGGGGTCTTACAATGAGCAGTTCTTC.

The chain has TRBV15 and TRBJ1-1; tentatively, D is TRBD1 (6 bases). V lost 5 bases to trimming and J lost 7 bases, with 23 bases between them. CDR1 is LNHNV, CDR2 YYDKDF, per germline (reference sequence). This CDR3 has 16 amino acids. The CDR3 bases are TGTGCCACCAGCGGGATGCGGGGGCAGGTGAGATTTGAAGCTTTCTTT. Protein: CATSGMRGQVRFEAFF.

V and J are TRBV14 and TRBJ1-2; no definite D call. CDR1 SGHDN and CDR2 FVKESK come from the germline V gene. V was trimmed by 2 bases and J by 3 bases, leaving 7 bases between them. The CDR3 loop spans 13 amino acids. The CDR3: CASSQLQYYGYTF. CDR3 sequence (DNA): TGTGCCAGCAGCCAATTACAGTACTATGGCTACACCTTC.

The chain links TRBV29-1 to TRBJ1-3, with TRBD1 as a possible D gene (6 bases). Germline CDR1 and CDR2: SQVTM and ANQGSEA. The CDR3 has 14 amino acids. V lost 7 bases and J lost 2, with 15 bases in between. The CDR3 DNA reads TGCAGCGCGGACTCTACAGGGACTGGAAACACCATATATTTT. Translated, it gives CSADSTGTGNTIYF.

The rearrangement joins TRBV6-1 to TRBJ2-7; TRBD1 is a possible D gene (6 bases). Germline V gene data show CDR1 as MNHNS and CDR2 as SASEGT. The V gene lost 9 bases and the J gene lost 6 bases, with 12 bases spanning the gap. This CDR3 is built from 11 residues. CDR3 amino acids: CASGWTAEQYF. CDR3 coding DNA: TGTGCCAGTGGGTGGACAGCCGAGCAGTACTTC.

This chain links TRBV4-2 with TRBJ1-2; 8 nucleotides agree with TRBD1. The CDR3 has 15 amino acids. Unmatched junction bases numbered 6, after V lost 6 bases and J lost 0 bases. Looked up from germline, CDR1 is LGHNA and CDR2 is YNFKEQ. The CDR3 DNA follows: TGTGCCAGCAGGGCCTTGGGACAGGCTAACTATGGCTACACCTTC. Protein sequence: CASRALGQANYGYTF.

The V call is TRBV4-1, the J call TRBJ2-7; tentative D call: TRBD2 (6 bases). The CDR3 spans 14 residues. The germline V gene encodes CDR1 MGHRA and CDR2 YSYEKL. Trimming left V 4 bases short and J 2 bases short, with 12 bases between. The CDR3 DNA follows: TGCGCCAGCAGCCGGGGACTGGATACCTACGAGCAGTACTTC. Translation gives CASSRGLDTYEQYF.

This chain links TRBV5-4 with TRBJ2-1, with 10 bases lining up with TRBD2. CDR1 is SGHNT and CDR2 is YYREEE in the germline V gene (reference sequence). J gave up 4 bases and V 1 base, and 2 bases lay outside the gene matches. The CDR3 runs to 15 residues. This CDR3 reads CASSLPSGSYNEQFF. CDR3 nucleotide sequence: TGTGCCAGCAGCTTGCCTAGCGGGAGTTACAATGAGCAGTTCTTC.

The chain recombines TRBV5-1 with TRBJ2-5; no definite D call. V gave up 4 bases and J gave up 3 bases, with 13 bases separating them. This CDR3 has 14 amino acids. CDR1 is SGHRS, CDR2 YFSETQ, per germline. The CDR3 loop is CASSQTTAKETQYF. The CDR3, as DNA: TGCGCCAGCAGCCAAACCACAGCGAAAGAGACCCAGTACTTC.

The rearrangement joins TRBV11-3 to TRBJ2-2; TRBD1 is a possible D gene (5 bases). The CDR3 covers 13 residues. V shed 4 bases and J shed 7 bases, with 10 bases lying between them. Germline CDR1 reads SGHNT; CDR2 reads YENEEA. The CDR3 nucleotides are TGTGCCAGCAGCTGGATAAGGGGCGGGGAGCTGTTTTTT. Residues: CASSWIRGGELFF.

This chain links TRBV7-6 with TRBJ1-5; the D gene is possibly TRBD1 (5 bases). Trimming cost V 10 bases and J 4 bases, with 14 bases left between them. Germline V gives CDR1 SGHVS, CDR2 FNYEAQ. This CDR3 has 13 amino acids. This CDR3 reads CATRGGENQPQHF. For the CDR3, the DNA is TGTGCCACCCGGGGGGGGGAGAATCAGCCCCAGCATTTT.

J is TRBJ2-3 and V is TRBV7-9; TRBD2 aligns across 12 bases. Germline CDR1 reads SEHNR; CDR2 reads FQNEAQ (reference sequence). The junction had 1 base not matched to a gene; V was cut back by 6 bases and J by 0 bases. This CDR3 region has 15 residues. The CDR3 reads CASRTSGGSTDTQYF. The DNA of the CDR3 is TGTGCCAGCAGGACTAGCGGGGGAAGCACAGATACGCAGTATTTT.

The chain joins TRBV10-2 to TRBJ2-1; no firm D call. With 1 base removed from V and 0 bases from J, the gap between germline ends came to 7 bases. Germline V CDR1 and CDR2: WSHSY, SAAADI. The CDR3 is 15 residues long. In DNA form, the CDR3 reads TGCGCCAGCAGTGAGTTGACGATCTCCTACAATGAGCAGTTCTTC. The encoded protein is CASSELTISYNEQFF.

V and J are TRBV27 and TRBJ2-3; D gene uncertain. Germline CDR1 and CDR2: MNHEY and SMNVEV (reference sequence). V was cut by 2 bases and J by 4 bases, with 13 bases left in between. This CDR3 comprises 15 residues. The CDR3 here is CASSLRRAGADTQYF. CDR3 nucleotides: TGTGCCAGCAGTTTAAGAAGGGCTGGTGCAGATACGCAGTATTTT.

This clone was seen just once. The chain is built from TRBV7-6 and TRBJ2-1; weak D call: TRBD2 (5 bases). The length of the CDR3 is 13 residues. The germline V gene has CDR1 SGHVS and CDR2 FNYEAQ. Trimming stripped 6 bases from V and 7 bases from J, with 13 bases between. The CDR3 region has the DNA TGTGCCAGCAGGGAGAGGTCGGGGAATGAGCAGTTCTTC. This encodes CASRERSGNEQFF. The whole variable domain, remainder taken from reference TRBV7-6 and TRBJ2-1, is GAGVSQSPRYKVTKRGQDVALRCDPISGHVSLYWYRQALGQGPEFLTYFNYEAQQDKSGLPNDRFSAERPEGSISTLTIQRTEQRDSAMYRCASRERSGNEQFFGPGTRLTVL.

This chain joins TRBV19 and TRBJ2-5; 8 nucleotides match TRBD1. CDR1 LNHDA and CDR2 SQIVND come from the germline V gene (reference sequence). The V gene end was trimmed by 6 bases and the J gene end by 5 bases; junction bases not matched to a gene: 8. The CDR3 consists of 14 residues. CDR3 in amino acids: CASSATGGRETQYF. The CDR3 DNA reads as TGTGCCAGTAGCGCAACAGGGGGTCGGGAGACCCAGTACTTC.